This paragraph covers one T cell receptor (beta chain) sequence. This clonotype came up a few times. It has no known antigen specificity. The record has no base qualities; no much larger clone is one base away. The sample was run on an Illumina HiSeq 1500. TCRdb reanalyzed the raw reads on its own, using fastp at Q25 for trimming and MiXCR for clone calling, and kept in-frame beta chains. Entries that share a CDR3 protein sequence are merged under the most common genes and DNA. This sample lists around 750,000 distinct CDR3 sequences; over 25% were detected once. The ten largest clonotypes hold over 10% of the sample. The sample's treatment or condition, from its label and the paper: in vitro stimulation with specific CMV peptide epitopes to enrich CMV-specific T cells. This record belongs to a study of T cell repertoires in cytomegalovirus infection (dated by TCRdb to about 2019). General notes on the study: The peptide stimulations were aimed at well-studied HLA-B-restricted epitopes as well as recently identified HLA-C-restricted CMV epitopes, whose presentation resists viral immunomodulation. The HLA type of each donor mattered for the analysis, because public TCR beta signatures pointed to carriage of CMV infection along with the matching HLA type.

Taken from cysteine to phenylalanine, the CDR3 has 15 residues. The retained sequence is limited to the CDR3, 45 bases, with the frame set at the first base. A distance of 13 bases separates the germline ends of V and J, which lose 0 bases and 7 bases respectively. The germline V gene (reference sequence) provides CDR1 LNHNV and CDR2 YYDKDF. The research as a whole found: The ex vivo response was dominated by HLA-C-restricted CMV-specific TCR beta clonotypes, and the single most frequent clonotype in two of eight donors was supplied by these HLA-C-restricted clonotypes. Cumulative frequency of public TCR beta family members discriminated carriers of CMV infection plus the relevant HLA type in this cohort and an independent approximately 350-donor cohort.

Recombination joined TRBV15 with TRBJ1-5; TRBD1 is possibly the D segment (5 matching bases). The sequenced sample was cultured CD8+ T cells from PBMCs, obtained from culture after CMV antigen stimulation. The receptor's source is a human donor in good health (CMV status not recorded). Some clones in this sample may be carry-over from other donors' samples. For the CDR3, the sequence is CATSRDPGKGQPQHF. DNA sequence: TGTGCCACCAGCAGAGATCCCGGGAAGGGGCAGCCCCAGCATTTT. Reference TRBV15 and TRBJ1-5 genes cover what lies past the CDR3, so the full variable domain is DAMVIQNPRYQVTQFGKPVTLSCSQTLNHNVMYWYQQKSSQAPKLLFHYYDKDFNNEADTPDNFQSRRPNTSFCFLDIRSPGLGDTAMYLCATSRDPGKGQPQHFGDGTRLSIL.